The 2 T cell receptor beta chains below were found in one sample sequenced in a study of T cells in Graves' hyperthyroidism and ophthalmopathy. Researchers amplified the TCR beta CDR3 regions from RNA transcripts. Primed by the HTBI set, a first-round RT-PCR was run on the TCR CDR3. MiXCR was run by TCRdb on the multiplex PCR reads, yielding one entry per CDR3 protein. The table has over 700,000 distinct CDR3 sequences, roughly 37% seen once. The sample taken for sequencing was blood. Every receptor here comes from a man aged 18 to 30 with Graves' hyperthyroidism.

This clonotype occurred a few times. The chain carries TRBV7-8 and TRBJ2-7, with a possible D match to TRBD1 (6 bases). With 4 bases removed from V and 3 bases from J, the gap between germline ends came to 13 bases. CDR3 size: 14 residues. Germline V gives CDR1 SGHVS, CDR2 FQNEAQ. The DNA for the CDR3 is TGTGCCAGCAGCTCATTGGGGGCTAACTACGAGCAGTACTTC. Protein: CASSSLGANYEQYF.

This chain joins TRBV15 and TRBJ1-3; TRBD1 might be the D (6 bases). CDR3 length: 20 amino acids. The germline V gene encodes CDR1 LNHNV and CDR2 YYDKDF (reference sequence). Trimming took 0 bases from V and 7 from J, leaving 28 bases between them. CDR3 nucleotides: TGTGCCACCAGCAGAGATGGGGGCCAAGCCTTGAGGGGCGTGGGGAACACCATATATTTT. Translated: CATSRDGGQALRGVGNTIYF.